This TCR beta chain was obtained from a study of TIL therapy for anti-PD-1-resistant metastatic lung cancer. Turning to the study itself: Most patients had lung adenocarcinoma.

Sequencing used immunoSEQ v3. Data came from immunoSEQ multiplex PCR; TCRdb stores just in-frame clones and leaves some out. The sample comprises about 50,000 clones, just over 70% of which are singletons, and 5.6% rests with the top ten. The CDR3 length is 15 residues. Germline V gives CDR1 MNHNS, CDR2 SASEGT. V lost 0 bases to trimming and J lost 8 bases, with 16 bases between them. As to time point: pre-treatment sample, taken before nivolumab and TIL therapy. Most excised metastases sampled were pleural nodules or supraclavicular lymph nodes. Progressing patients received lymphodepletion, expanded TIL infusion and IL-2.

The chain uses TRBV6-1 and TRBJ1-2, with D unresolved. The origin of this receptor is a person between 30 and 80 years old with non-small cell lung cancer. The sequencing used tumor tissue, collected at baseline. This CDR3 is CASSEAQSPFQGYTF. The CDR3 DNA sequence: TGTGCCAGCAGTGAAGCGCAATCTCCCTTCCAGGGCTACACCTTC.